These 14 T cell receptor beta chains were sequenced from one sample in a study of molecular identifiers for immune sequencing clone quantification. TCRdb re-called the PCR reads through MiXCR, storing one row per CDR3 protein. The data show about 510,000 distinct CDR3 sequences, about 26% seen once. Sequenced input: naive CD8+ T cells from blood, with Jurkat cell RNA spiked in. The subset is: FACS-sorted CD8+CD4-CCR7+CD45RA+ naive T cells. The receptors were gathered from a human donor in good health. Some libraries in this study had Jurkat cell RNA spiked in.

The V call is TRBV4-3, the J call TRBJ1-1, with 9 bases aligning to TRBD1. This CDR3 spans 16 amino acids. J lost 8 bases, V lost 4 bases, and 14 bases had no gene match. From germline, CDR1 is LGHNA and CDR2 YSLEER. CDR3 region: CASSRDARDRDLEAFF. In DNA form, the CDR3 reads TGCGCCAGCAGCCGAGACGCCCGGGACAGGGACTTGGAAGCTTTCTTT.

This clonotype was picked up a small number of times. The gene calls are TRBV7-2 and TRBJ2-1; no clear D. V lost 1 base to trimming and J lost 4 bases, with 11 bases between them. CDR1 and CDR2 from the germline V gene are SGHTA and FQGNSA. The length of the CDR3 is 15 residues. CDR3 protein: CASSLVVALYNEQFF. The CDR3 bases are TGTGCCAGCAGCTTAGTGGTGGCGCTTTACAATGAGCAGTTCTTC.

This clonotype was seen a handful of times. The gene calls are TRBV12-3 or TRBV12-4 and TRBJ1-4; D is perhaps TRBD1 (5 bases). Trimming took 10 bases from V and 7 from J, leaving 13 bases between them. CDR3 length equals 12 residues. The CDR3 DNA is TGTGCCACCAATGGGGGGGGTGAAAAACTGTTTTTT. The encoded protein is CATNGGGEKLFF.

This clonotype occurred many times. The chain is built from TRBV20-1 and TRBJ1-1; D remains unclear. CDR1 and CDR2 (germline): DFQATT, SNEGSKA (reference sequence). This CDR3 comprises 14 residues. The V end lost 0 bases, the J end lost 1 base, and 9 bases lay between the germline ends. CDR3 protein: CSARDRSQNTEAFF. The CDR3 nucleotides are TGCAGTGCTAGAGATCGGTCGCAGAACACTGAAGCTTTCTTT.

The V gene is TRBV7-2, the J gene TRBJ1-4; D gene ambiguous. The CDR3 has 16 residues. The V gene lost 1 base and the J gene lost 2 bases, with 11 bases spanning the gap. Germline V lookup: CDR1 SGHTA, CDR2 FQGNSA. For the CDR3, the DNA is TGTGCCAGCAGCTTAGGGCAGACGAGGACTAATGAAAAACTGTTTTTT. Its translation: CASSLGQTRTNEKLFF. The whole variable domain, filled in from reference TRBV7-2 and TRBJ1-4, reads GAGVSQSPSNKVTEKGKDVELRCDPISGHTALYWYRQSLGQGLEFLIYFQGNSAPDKSGLPSDRFSAERTGGSVSTLTIQRTQQEDSAVYLCASSLGQTRTNEKLFFGSGTQLSVL.

This clonotype was observed at least ten times. The gene calls are TRBV4-1 and TRBJ1-1; D may be TRBD1 (6 bases). The CDR3 contains 17 residues. The germline V gene has CDR1 MGHRA and CDR2 YSYEKL. With 4 bases removed from V and 5 bases from J, the gap between germline ends came to 23 bases. The CDR3 loop reads CASSPYPGVRGETEAFF. The CDR3 bases are TGCGCCAGCAGCCCGTACCCAGGGGTGCGCGGTGAGACTGAAGCTTTCTTT.

Comment on this clonotype: One junction end does not reproduce the germline sequence, and a read error may be involved. The V call is TRBV12-3 or TRBV12-4, the J call TRBJ2-3; D is possibly TRBD2 (5 bases). This CDR3 comprises 16 residues. The CDR3 nucleotides are TGTGCCGGCAGTCCGGGAAGATTTCCTAGCACAGATACGCAGTATTTT. It codes for CAGSPGRFPSTDTQYF.

There are many counts of this clonotype. V is TRBV5-6 and J is TRBJ2-1; TRBD2 matches 9 bases. The CDR3 extends over 16 amino acids. The germline V gene has CDR1 SGHDT and CDR2 YYEEEE. J lost 9 bases, V lost 4 bases, and 14 bases had no gene match. CDR3 loop: CASSAFEAGGPGEQFF. DNA for the CDR3: TGTGCCAGCAGCGCGTTTGAGGCGGGGGGGCCGGGTGAGCAGTTCTTC.

This clonotype was found many times. The rearrangement links TRBV6-5 to TRBJ2-7; no reliable D call. CDR3 length: 12 residues. Germline CDR1 reads MNHEY; CDR2 reads SVGAGI. The V end lost 6 bases, the J end lost 2 bases, and 8 bases lay between the germline ends. The CDR3 loop is CASSDGTYEQYF. CDR3 coding DNA: TGTGCCAGCAGCGACGGAACCTACGAGCAGTACTTC.

This clonotype has at least ten counts. The CDR3 sequence: CASSPPLAGSTDTQYF. In DNA form, the CDR3 reads TGTGCCAGCTCACCCCCGCTAGCGGGGAGCACAGATACGCAGTATTTT. The chain employs TRBV18 and TRBJ2-3; 9 bases map to TRBD2. The CDR3 extends over 16 amino acids. V trimming: 3 bases; J trimming: 0 bases; junction bases outside the gene matches: 4. CDR1 and CDR2 from the germline V gene are KGHSH and LQKENI.

This clonotype has more than one count but fewer than ten. This chain's CDR3 is CASSLVGQGAFDTEAFF. CDR3 coding DNA: TGCGCCAGCAGCTTGGTCGGACAGGGGGCTTTTGACACTGAAGCTTTCTTT. The V and J genes are TRBV5-1 and TRBJ1-1, with 11 bases fitting TRBD1. Germline assignment: CDR1 SGHRS and CDR2 YFSETQ. The V and J ends lost 0 bases and 3 bases, in that order; junction bases with no gene match: 7. The length of the CDR3 is 17 residues.

With regard to this clonotype: A much bigger clone sits one base away, suggesting this may be a read error. The genes are TRBV28 and TRBJ2-7; D is perhaps TRBD1 (5 bases). Germline V gene data show CDR1 as MDHEN and CDR2 as SYDVKM. This CDR3 has 13 residues. In DNA, the CDR3 is TGTGCCAGCAGTTTCCGAAGGGGCGGCGAGCAGTGCTTC. Protein: CASSFRRGGEQCF.

J is TRBJ1-5 and V is TRBV5-5; the match to TRBD1 covers 8 bases. Germline CDR1 is SGHKS and CDR2 is YYEKEE (reference sequence). CDR3 size: 15 residues. The trim removed 0 bases at V and 4 bases at J, leaving 3 bases unmatched. CDR3 DNA sequence: TGTGCCAGCAGCTTGGCAGGGGGCTTTAATCAGCCCCAGCATTTT. Encoded protein: CASSLAGGFNQPQHF.

The chain couples TRBV27 to TRBJ2-3; 7 nucleotides match TRBD2. V was pared by 6 bases and J by 0 bases, with 9 bases of the junction left unmatched. Germline CDR1 is MNHEY and CDR2 is SMNVEV (reference sequence). This CDR3 region has 16 residues. CDR3 DNA: TGTGCCAGCAGACGCGGGACTACCACAAGCACAGATACGCAGTATTTT. It encodes CASRRGTTTSTDTQYF.